One and the same sample provided the 28 T cell receptor beta chains below, sequenced in a study of shared clonotypes between healthy human individuals. Method: immunoSEQ multiplex PCR; TCRdb's copy keeps in-frame clones and lacks some. The sample includes over a million clones, around four fifths of them seen just once. Sample: memory CD4+ T cells sorted from blood. Described subset: CD45RA-negative fraction. The receptors shown here come from a man in his late teens or twenties in good health.

The chain combines TRBV6-1 with TRBJ1-3; D unresolved. Germline CDR1 is MNHNS and CDR2 is SASEGT. This CDR3 region has 13 residues. Trimming took off 3 bases at V and 8 bases at J, with 11 bases between the two ends. The CDR3 region has the DNA TGTGCCAGCAGTGAGAGACCTGGGGACACCATATATTTT. Amino acids: CASSERPGDTIYF.

This clone was seen once. The genes are TRBV5-1 and TRBJ1-3, with unresolved D. Per the germline V gene, CDR1 is SGHRS and CDR2 is YFSETQ. V was shortened by 1 base and J by 0 bases, with 8 bases between the two germline ends. The CDR3 runs 15 residues. This CDR3 reads CASSLIGDSGNTIYF. DNA of the CDR3: TGCGCCAGCAGCTTGATCGGAGACTCTGGAAACACCATATATTTT.

The chain's CDR3 is CASSGQGQETQYF. CDR3 DNA: TGTGCCAGCAGCGGGCAGGGGCAAGAGACCCAGTACTTC. The genes are TRBV11-3 and TRBJ2-5; possibly TRBD1 for D (6 bases). CDR1 and CDR2 (germline): SGHNT, YENEEA. CDR3 length: 13 residues. The V end lost 5 bases, the J end lost 2 bases, and 9 bases lay between the germline ends.

The chain joins TRBV5-1 to TRBJ1-4; D might be TRBD1 (6 bases). The CDR3 is 15 residues long. V dropped 2 bases and J dropped 7 bases, with 15 bases sitting between them. Germline V gives CDR1 SGHRS, CDR2 YFSETQ. This chain's CDR3 is CASSLTGTIGEKLFF. The CDR3 nucleotides read TGCGCCAGCAGCTTAACCGGGACAATAGGTGAAAAACTGTTTTTT.

The chain is built from TRBV18 and TRBJ2-1; TRBD2 might be the D (5 bases). This CDR3 contains 16 residues. Germline V lookup: CDR1 KGHSH, CDR2 LQKENI. Trimming took off 4 bases at V and 4 bases at J, with 17 bases between the two ends. This CDR3 reads CASSLPPGVAYNEQFF. The CDR3 nucleotides read TGTGCCAGCTCACTCCCCCCCGGAGTAGCGTACAATGAGCAGTTCTTC.

Only one count was recorded for this clone. V usage is TRBV5-1 and J usage is TRBJ2-7; TRBD2 might be the D (6 bases). The germline V gene has CDR1 SGHRS and CDR2 YFSETQ. The CDR3 is 14 amino acids. Trimming took off 2 bases at V and 0 bases at J, with 9 bases between the two ends. CDR3 amino acids: CASSFGGNSYEQYF. The CDR3 nucleotides are TGCGCCAGCAGCTTTGGAGGGAACTCCTACGAGCAGTACTTC.

V is TRBV15 and J is TRBJ2-7, with D tentatively TRBD1 (5 bases). Germline V gives CDR1 LNHNV, CDR2 YYDKDF (reference sequence). V was clipped by 0 bases and J by 3 bases, with 9 bases between them. The CDR3 runs 14 residues. This CDR3 is CATSRDPGFYEQYF. CDR3 nucleotide sequence: TGTGCCACCAGCAGAGATCCAGGGTTCTACGAGCAGTACTTC.

The chain joins TRBV5-1 to TRBJ1-6, with 8 bases identical to TRBD1. This CDR3 is 20 amino acids long. Germline CDR1 is SGHRS and CDR2 is YFSETQ. V was clipped by 4 bases and J by 0 bases; unmatched bases: 15. In DNA, the CDR3 is TGCGCCAGCAGCCCGGATCCCCGGGACAGGAGATACTCCTATAATTCACCCCTCCACTTT. It encodes CASSPDPRDRRYSYNSPLHF.

As DNA, the CDR3 is TGTGCCAGCAGCTTGTCAGCGGGAGGATTAGGCGAGCAGTACTTC. Translating it yields CASSLSAGGLGEQYF. This chain joins TRBV13 and TRBJ2-7; TRBD2 agrees at 9 bases. The V gene end was trimmed by 3 bases and the J gene end by 6 bases; junction bases not matched to a gene: 9. The germline CDR1 and CDR2 sequences are PRHDT and FYEKMQ (reference sequence). CDR3 length: 15 residues.

The CDR3 reads CATSLLGVNEQFF. DNA for the CDR3: TGCGCCACCAGTTTGTTAGGGGTTAATGAGCAGTTCTTC. The rearrangement uses TRBV5-1 and TRBJ2-1; D is possibly TRBD1 (5 bases). The V end was cut by 9 bases, the J end by 7 bases, with 17 bases between. Germline V gives CDR1 SGHRS, CDR2 YFSETQ. The CDR3 has 13 amino acids.

This clone appeared a single time. This chain connects TRBV15 to TRBJ1-5, with 7 nucleotides matching TRBD1. The CDR3 runs to 15 residues. V dropped 0 bases and J dropped 4; count of bases not matched to a gene: 3. In germline, CDR1 is LNHNV, CDR2 YYDKDF (reference sequence). The CDR3, as DNA: TGTGCCACCAGCAGAGATTCCAGGGGGAATCAGCCCCAGCATTTT. Its protein product is CATSRDSRGNQPQHF. The variable domain in full, completed from reference TRBV15 and TRBJ1-5, reads DAMVIQNPRYQVTQFGKPVTLSCSQTLNHNVMYWYQQKSSQAPKLLFHYYDKDFNNEADTPDNFQSRRPNTSFCFLDIRSPGLGDTAMYLCATSRDSRGNQPQHFGDGTRLSIL.

Details on this clone: Relative to the germline gene, one junction end is altered; a read error may explain this. The chain has TRBV5-4 and TRBJ2-3; 9 bases are a match to TRBD1. CDR1 and CDR2 (germline): SGHNT, YYREEE (reference sequence). The CDR3 loop spans 13 amino acids. CDR3 in DNA: TGTGCCAGCAGCCTTGACTGGGACAGGGTGATGGTTTTT. It translates to CASSLDWDRVMVF. Looking up the rest from reference TRBV5-4 and TRBJ2-3 gives the full variable domain: ETGVTQSPTHLIKTRGQQVTLRCSSQSGHNTVSWYQQALGQGPQFIFQYYREEENGRGNFPPRFSGLQFPNYSSELNVNALELDDSALYLCASSLDWDRVMVFGPGTRLTVL.

The chain combines TRBV20-1 with TRBJ1-3; the D is unclear. This CDR3 is built from 10 residues. V was shortened by 4 bases and J by 6 bases, with 4 bases between the two germline ends. CDR1 and CDR2 (germline): DFQATT, SNEGSKA (reference sequence). The CDR3 DNA sequence: TGCAGTGCTATAGAAAACACCATATATTTT. It translates to CSAIENTIYF.

This rearrangement joins TRBV18 to TRBJ2-7, with D tentatively TRBD1 (5 bases). CDR3 length: 14 residues. Trimming left V 5 bases short and J 5 bases short, with 16 bases between. The germline CDR1 and CDR2 sequences are KGHSH and LQKENI. CDR3 bases: TGTGCCAGCTCAACGACAGCTTGGGGCGACGAGCAGTACTTC. Translating gives CASSTTAWGDEQYF.

This rearrangement joins TRBV19 to TRBJ1-2; TRBD1 agrees at 10 bases. From germline, CDR1 is LNHDA and CDR2 SQIVND (reference sequence). This CDR3 has 14 residues. V lost 3 bases and J lost 2; bases outside the gene matches: 0. In DNA, the CDR3 is TGTGCCAGTAGTATGGGACAGGGGAACTATGGCTACACCTTC. Amino acids: CASSMGQGNYGYTF.

Details on this clone: One end of the junction does not line up with germline, which may come from a read error. The chain combines TRBV7-7 with TRBJ2-1; 9 positions agree with TRBD2. The germline V gene has CDR1 SSHAT and CDR2 FNYEAQ (reference sequence). The CDR3 extends over 16 amino acids. As DNA, the CDR3 is TGTGCTAGCAGCCCTAGCGGGAAGAAACCATACAATGAGCAGTTCTTC. It translates to CASSPSGKKPYNEQFF.

To note about this clone: At the DNA level, this CDR3 is encoded by other sequences in the same sample as well. The rearrangement joins TRBV9 to TRBJ2-5; D is unclear. Germline V gives CDR1 SGDLS, CDR2 YYNGEE. V gave up 1 base and J gave up 2 bases, with 9 bases separating them. The CDR3 runs 14 residues. CDR3 region: CASSVYGGQETQYF. CDR3 nucleotide sequence: TGTGCCAGCAGCGTATACGGCGGACAAGAGACCCAGTACTTC.

V usage is TRBV7-6 and J usage is TRBJ2-5; the match to TRBD2 covers 14 bases. CDR3 length: 16 amino acids. V gave up 5 bases and J gave up 4 bases; unmatched junction bases: 6. Germline CDR1 reads SGHVS; CDR2 reads FNYEAQ. The DNA for the CDR3 is TGTGCCAGCAGCCAGACTAGCGGGAGGGTCGGAGAGACCCAGTACTTC. Protein sequence: CASSQTSGRVGETQYF.

This chain's CDR3 is CASSVDKASYNEQFF. CDR3 in DNA: TGTGCCAGCAGCGTAGATAAGGCCTCCTACAATGAGCAGTTCTTC. This chain joins TRBV9 and TRBJ2-1; D not resolved. Trimming shortened V by 0 bases and J by 0 bases, and 7 bases separated the two germline ends. Germline CDR1 reads SGDLS; CDR2 reads YYNGEE. The CDR3 sequence is 15 residues long.

V gene TRBV28 combines with J gene TRBJ2-7; 8 positions agree with TRBD2. With 5 bases clipped from V and 5 bases from J, the junction kept 14 bases outside the gene matches. This CDR3 is built from 16 residues. Per germline, CDR1 MDHEN and CDR2 SYDVKM. The CDR3, as DNA: TGTGCCAGCAGTACCCCGGGGGGGCGATTATTAGACGAGCAGTACTTC. It translates to CASSTPGGRLLDEQYF.

The chain is built from TRBV7-2 and TRBJ2-1, with D unclear. Trimming pared 2 bases from V and 9 bases from J, leaving 20 bases between. From germline, CDR1 is SGHTA and CDR2 FQGNSA. This CDR3 contains 16 residues. Here the CDR3 reads CASSLSGFGLGGEQFF. Here the CDR3 DNA reads TGTGCCAGCAGCTTAAGTGGTTTCGGCCTAGGCGGTGAGCAGTTCTTC.

The chain is built from TRBV30 and TRBJ1-5; D gene uncertain. This CDR3 has 15 amino acids. Germline V gives CDR1 GTSNPN, CDR2 SVGIG (reference sequence). Deletions cut 1 base from V and 3 bases from J, with 13 bases between. As DNA, the CDR3 is TGTGCCTGGAGTGAATCTCTGATAATCAATCAGCCCCAGCATTTT. Residues: CAWSESLIINQPQHF.

With regard to this clone: A much larger clonotype is one base distant, so this may be a read error. This chain links TRBV5-6 with TRBJ2-1; TRBD2 matches 10 bases. V lost 3 bases to trimming and J lost 4 bases; unmatched junction nucleotides: 4. CDR1 and CDR2 from the germline V gene are SGHDT and YYEEEE. The CDR3 extends over 15 amino acids. CDR3 coding DNA: TGTGCCAGCAGCTCCGGGACTAGCGTGTACAATGAGCAGTTCTTC. Protein: CASSSGTSVYNEQFF.

This chain uses TRBV7-9 with TRBJ2-3; the match to TRBD2 covers 14 bases. Germline CDR1 and CDR2: SEHNR and FQNEAQ (reference sequence). Trimming took 5 bases from V and 6 from J; bases not matched to a gene: 10. The CDR3 has 17 amino acids. The CDR3 nucleotides are TGTGCCAGCAGCGCCGGACTAGCGGGGGGTCCGGGGGATACGCAGTATTTT. Translation gives CASSAGLAGGPGDTQYF.

The genes are TRBV5-6 and TRBJ2-2; no clear D. The CDR3 is made up of 15 amino acids. Germline lookup yields CDR1 SGHDT and CDR2 YYEEEE. V lost 1 base and J lost 1, with 8 bases in between. The CDR3 DNA follows: TGTGCCAGCAGCTTGCAAGGAAGGAACACCGGGGAGCTGTTTTTT. Residues: CASSLQGRNTGELFF. Full variable domain (missing parts from reference TRBV5-6 and TRBJ2-2): DAGVTQSPTHLIKTRGQQVTLRCSPKSGHDTVSWYQQALGQGPQFIFQYYEEEERQRGNFPDRFSGHQFPNYSSELNVNALLLGDSALYLCASSLQGRNTGELFFGEGSRLTVL.

On this clone: At one end, the junction sequence differs from germline, possibly due to a read error. The rearrangement joins TRBV5-1 to TRBJ1-6; a weak D match, TRBD1 (5 bases). CDR1 and CDR2 from the germline V gene are SGHRS and YFSETQ. This CDR3 contains 16 residues. CDR3 sequence: CASNLGQGSAKSPLHF. CDR3 in DNA: TGCGCCAGCAACTTGGGGCAGGGTAGTGCTAAGTCACCCCTCCACTTT.

The chain carries TRBV7-8 and TRBJ2-7; the match to TRBD1 covers 7 bases. After removal of 4 bases from V and 4 bases from J, the junction contained 7 bases not matched to a gene. The CDR3 runs 14 residues. Germline V gene data show CDR1 as SGHVS and CDR2 as FQNEAQ. The CDR3 region is CASSWETGKYEQYF. CDR3 nucleotide sequence: TGTGCCAGCAGCTGGGAGACAGGGAAATACGAGCAGTACTTC.

The table lists this clone with a few counts. J is TRBJ1-5 and V is TRBV19; TRBD1 matches 9 bases. J was trimmed by 6 bases and V by 4 bases; bases with no gene match: 10. The CDR3 runs to 16 residues. Germline V gene data show CDR1 as LNHDA and CDR2 as SQIVND (reference sequence). The CDR3 protein is CASSTSGTGTGQPQHF. DNA of the CDR3: TGTGCCAGTAGTACCTCCGGGACAGGGACGGGTCAGCCCCAGCATTTT. Using reference TRBV19 and TRBJ1-5 for the parts outside the CDR3, the full variable domain is DGGITQSPKYLFRKEGQNVTLSCEQNLNHDAMYWYRQDPGQGLRLIYYSQIVNDFQKGDIAEGYSVSREKKESFPLTVTSAQKNPTAFYLCASSTSGTGTGQPQHFGDGTRLSIL.